This TCR beta chain emerged from a study of T-cell reconstitution after alpha-beta-depleted transplantation in children. This clonotype has a count of ten or more. The TCRbeta library incorporated unique molecular identifiers. TCRdb re-called the PCR reads through MiXCR, storing one row per CDR3 protein. The sample lists roughly 500,000 distinct CDR3 sequences; less than 35% were seen once. The V gene's germline CDR1 is SGHTA and CDR2 FQGNSA. This CDR3 is built from 13 residues. The V end was cut by 2 bases, the J end by 5 bases, with 9 bases between. The TCR sequence derives from a human donor who donated a stem cell graft to a child with aplastic anemia. The genes are TRBV7-2 and TRBJ2-5; D unresolved. The sample here was PBMCs from the stem cell graft donor, taken from the stem cell graft. Here the CDR3 reads CASSLFDGETQYF. In nucleotides, the CDR3 is TGTGCCAGCAGCTTATTTGATGGCGAGACCCAGTACTTC.